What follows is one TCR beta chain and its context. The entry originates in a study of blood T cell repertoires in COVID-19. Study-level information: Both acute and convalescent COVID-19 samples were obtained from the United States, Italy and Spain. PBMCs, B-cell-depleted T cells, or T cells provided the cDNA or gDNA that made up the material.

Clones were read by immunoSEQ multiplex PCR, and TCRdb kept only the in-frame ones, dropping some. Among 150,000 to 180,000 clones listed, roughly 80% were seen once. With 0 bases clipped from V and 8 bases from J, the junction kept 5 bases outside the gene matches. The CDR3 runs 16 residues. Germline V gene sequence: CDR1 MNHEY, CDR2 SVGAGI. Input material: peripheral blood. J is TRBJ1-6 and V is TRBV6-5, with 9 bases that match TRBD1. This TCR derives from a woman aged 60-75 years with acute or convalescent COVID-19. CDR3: CASSYSRDRAYSPLHF. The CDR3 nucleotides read TGTGCCAGCAGTTACTCGAGGGACAGGGCCTATTCACCCCTCCACTTT.